The source of this TCR beta chain is a study of blood T cell repertoires in COVID-19. About the research overall: In each case, the material was cDNA or gDNA derived from T cells, B-cell-depleted T cells, or PBMCs.

Trimming cost V 5 bases and J 6 bases, with 13 bases left between them. Germline V lookup: CDR1 MNHEY, CDR2 SVGAGI. The CDR3 covers 14 residues. As handled by the study authors: Amplifying reference gene primers gave estimates of nucleated cell counts. Sequenced by immunoSEQ multiplex PCR; TCRdb stores in-frame clones only, minus some. V and J calls and clone size are those listed in that table; D and trimming were worked out from the DNA. The sample has around 42,000 clones; 70% to 90% are singletons. Sequenced sample: peripheral blood. The TCR comes from a woman in her seventies in a cohort sampled during active COVID-19. This chain joins TRBV6-5 and TRBJ1-4, with D hard to call. The CDR3: CASSQMEADEKLFF. The CDR3 DNA follows: TGTGCCAGCAGTCAAATGGAGGCGGATGAAAAACTGTTTTTT.